Below are 16 T cell receptor beta chains sequenced from a single sample in a study of beta chain features in type 1 diabetes. Every bit of the isolated RNA underwent reverse transcription, so sequencing read expressed TCRB transcripts. The assay was immunoSEQ multiplex PCR, and TCRdb's table has in-frame clones only and misses some. This sample has about 360,000 clones; 10% to 15% occur once, and the top ten carry about 0.018%. The sample was naive CD4+ T cells from blood. These receptors all come from a man aged 18 to 29 in good health.

V and J are TRBV23-1 and TRBJ2-5; tentative D call: TRBD1 (5 bases). TRBV23-1 is classed as an ORF, of uncertain function. V lost 8 bases and J lost 2, with 12 bases in between. The CDR3 loop spans 13 amino acids. The CDR3 sequence is CASGPTAQETQYF. DNA for the CDR3: TGCGCCAGCGGCCCGACAGCTCAAGAGACCCAGTACTTC.

In this sample, this clone turned up a few times. This chain uses TRBV9 with TRBJ1-6, with no clear D. This CDR3 spans 12 amino acids. Trimming left V 3 bases short and J 13 bases short, with 11 bases between. Per germline, CDR1 SGDLS and CDR2 YYNGEE. This CDR3 reads CASSESRGPLHF. CDR3 DNA: TGTGCCAGCAGCGAGTCCCGCGGGCCCCTCCACTTT.

This clone has only a few counts. This CDR3 reads CASSVVSGTGRYEQYF. CDR3 bases: TGTGCCAGTAGTGTCGTAAGCGGGACAGGGCGGTACGAGCAGTACTTC. The V and J genes are TRBV19 and TRBJ2-7, with 9 bases that match TRBD1. Germline V gene lookup returns CDR1 LNHDA and CDR2 SQIVND (reference sequence). The CDR3 totals 16 residues. The V segment lost 5 bases and the J segment 4 bases; nucleotides outside the gene matches: 12.

This clone was counted between two and nine times. The rearrangement links TRBV7-3 to TRBJ1-2; 8 nucleotides match TRBD1. The trim removed 4 bases at V and 5 bases at J, leaving 3 bases unmatched. CDR3 size: 13 residues. Per the germline V gene, CDR1 is SGHTA and CDR2 is FQGTGA. CDR3 bases: TGTGCCAGCAGCTCCGGACAGGGATATGGCTACACCTTC. It is translated as CASSSGQGYGYTF.

In this sample, this clone turned up a few times. The gene calls are TRBV5-6 and TRBJ2-3; 10 bases match TRBD1. The V gene's germline CDR1 is SGHDT and CDR2 YYEEEE. The CDR3 is 15 amino acids. V was pared by 4 bases and J by 3 bases, with 5 bases of the junction left unmatched. CDR3 bases: TGTGCCAGCAGCCTAAGGACAGGGGGGACAGATACGCAGTATTTT. Amino acid sequence: CASSLRTGGTDTQYF.

The table lists this clone with a few counts. V gene TRBV7-7 combines with J gene TRBJ2-5; tentative D call: TRBD1 (6 bases). V lost 5 bases to trimming and J lost 4 bases, with 11 bases between them. The CDR3 is 13 amino acids. Germline loops: CDR1 SSHAT, CDR2 FNYEAQ (reference sequence). The CDR3 DNA follows: TGTGCCAGCAGCCGGTCCAGGGGAGAGACCCAGTACTTC. It is translated as CASSRSRGETQYF.

A few counts support this clone. The chain couples TRBV4-3 to TRBJ1-1, with D perhaps TRBD1 (5 bases). The V end lost 3 bases, the J end lost 4 bases, and 9 bases lay between the germline ends. Germline lookup yields CDR1 LGHNA and CDR2 YSLEER. The CDR3 is made up of 13 amino acids. The CDR3 DNA reads as TGCGCCAGCAGCCACAGGGTTGCCACTGAAGCTTTCTTT. Protein product: CASSHRVATEAFF.

The V and J genes are TRBV7-2 and TRBJ2-3; 12 bases agree with TRBD2. CDR1 and CDR2 from the germline V gene are SGHTA and FQGNSA. V lost 1 base to trimming and J lost 6 bases; unmatched junction nucleotides: 8. The CDR3 runs 17 residues. As DNA, the CDR3 is TGTGCCAGCAGCTTAGTATCTAGCGGGGGGGCATCGGATACGCAGTATTTT. Protein product: CASSLVSSGGASDTQYF. Using reference TRBV7-2 and TRBJ2-3 for the parts outside the CDR3, the full variable domain is GAGVSQSPSNKVTEKGKDVELRCDPISGHTALYWYRQSLGQGLEFLIYFQGNSAPDKSGLPSDRFSAERTGGSVSTLTIQRTQQEDSAVYLCASSLVSSGGASDTQYFGPGTRLTVL.

This clone turned up a few times. The gene calls are TRBV30 and TRBJ1-3, with a weak D call TRBD1 (6 bases). Deletions cut 5 bases from V and 4 bases from J, with 12 bases between. Germline V lookup: CDR1 GTSNPN, CDR2 SVGIG (reference sequence). The CDR3 has 13 amino acids. CDR3 loop: CAWHRVWGNTIYF. As DNA, the CDR3 is TGTGCCTGGCACAGGGTGTGGGGAAACACCATATATTTT.

V gene TRBV19 combines with J gene TRBJ1-2, with 8 bases matching TRBD1. CDR3 length: 12 amino acids. The V and J ends lost 8 bases and 2 bases, in that order; junction bases with no gene match: 1. CDR1 is LNHDA and CDR2 is SQIVND in the germline V gene (reference sequence). As DNA, the CDR3 is TGTGCCAGTGGACAGGGAAACTATGGCTACACCTTC. Translated: CASGQGNYGYTF.

The chain carries TRBV4-1 and TRBJ2-7; TRBD1 aligns across 7 bases. V gave up 1 base and J gave up 0 bases; unmatched junction bases: 6. The CDR3 runs to 16 residues. Germline-derived CDR1 and CDR2 are MGHRA and YSYEKL. The CDR3 here is CASSQGVRTGSYEQYF. In DNA form, the CDR3 reads TGCGCCAGCAGCCAAGGTGTAAGGACAGGCTCCTACGAGCAGTACTTC.

The V gene is TRBV6-5, the J gene TRBJ2-7; TRBD1 matches at 9 bases. Germline CDR1 and CDR2: MNHEY and SVGAGI. The junction had 4 bases not matched to a gene; V was cut back by 8 bases and J by 2 bases. CDR3 length: 13 amino acids. CDR3 residues: CASRRQGAYEQYF. For the CDR3, the DNA is TGTGCCAGCCGAAGACAGGGGGCCTACGAGCAGTACTTC.

A word on this clone: A junction boundary mismatches the germline segment, possibly from a read error. The chain has TRBV6-1 and TRBJ1-2; tentative D call: TRBD1 (6 bases). The CDR3 runs 17 residues. Germline-derived CDR1 and CDR2 are MNHNS and SASEGT. The CDR3 sequence is CAISESSRGAGNYGYTF. The CDR3 region has the DNA TGTGCCATCAGTGAGTCCAGCCGGGGGGCTGGAAACTATGGCTACACCTTC.

V gene TRBV9 combines with J gene TRBJ2-5; 9 positions match TRBD1. This CDR3 contains 16 residues. In germline, CDR1 is SGDLS, CDR2 YYNGEE. V gave up 4 bases and J gave up 2 bases; unmatched junction bases: 9. The CDR3 DNA follows: TGTGCCAGCAGCCTAACATTCGACAGGGGGCAAGAGACCCAGTACTTC. This sequence encodes CASSLTFDRGQETQYF.

This clone was seen a handful of times. The chain uses TRBV5-4 and TRBJ2-6, with TRBD1 matching 9 bases. The CDR3 sequence is 17 residues long. J gave up 4 bases and V 4 bases, and 9 bases lay outside the gene matches. CDR1 is SGHNT, CDR2 YYREEE, per germline (reference sequence). Here the CDR3 DNA reads TGTGCCAGCAGCCCGACAGGGGGGGTCGAGGGGGCCAACGTCCTGACTTTC. Residues: CASSPTGGVEGANVLTF.

This clone has only a few counts. The gene calls are TRBV2 and TRBJ2-5; no definite D call. From germline, CDR1 is SNHLY and CDR2 FYNNEI. The ends were cut back, 4 bases at V and 2 bases at J, with 2 bases in the middle. CDR3 length: 11 residues. Written as DNA, the CDR3 is TGTGCCAGCAGTGTACAAGAGACCCAGTACTTC. Its translation is CASSVQETQYF.